In this sample, the clone carrying this T cell receptor (beta chain) turned up once. In the original workflow: Estimation of nucleated cell counts relied on the amplification of reference gene primers. Here immunoSEQ multiplex PCR was the method, and the copy in TCRdb shows in-frame clones only, minus some. V and J calls and clone size are those listed in that table; D and trimming were worked out from the DNA. This sample has about 340,000 clones; over 80% occur once, and the top ten carry 6% to 7%. The sample is drawn from a study of blood T cell repertoires in COVID-19. Germline assignment: CDR1 SGDLS and CDR2 YYNGEE. The length of the CDR3 is 15 residues. The junction had 7 bases not matched to a gene; V was cut back by 3 bases and J by 4 bases. In Seattle, patients joined the study during active infection and were tracked longitudinally.

The sequenced sample was peripheral blood. This receptor was obtained from a woman in her forties or fifties with COVID-19, enrolled during active disease. This chain connects TRBV9 to TRBJ1-2; 9 nucleotides agree with TRBD1. CDR3: CASSASGTGPYGYTF. The CDR3 region has the DNA TGTGCCAGCAGCGCCTCCGGGACAGGGCCCTATGGCTACACCTTC.